This T cell receptor beta chain stems from a study of T cells in Graves' hyperthyroidism and ophthalmopathy (dated by TCRdb to the late 2010s). As for the study more broadly: Peripheral blood samples were taken at the time of initial diagnosis, prior to any treatment. Prospective prediction of ophthalmopathy was tested in an independent validation cohort consisting of some 18 hyperthyroidism patients and approximately 16 patients who later progressed to ophthalmopathy. The paper reports TCR Vbeta CDR3 sequencing of over 130 peripheral blood samples: 40 or so ophthalmopathy, around 80 hyperthyroidism and some 17 progressor patients. Thyroid tissue and blood T-cell repertoires from several Graves' hyperthyroidism patients were also compared in the study. To identify TCR V-J signatures that set the groups apart, the researchers used a discovery cohort of 95 to 100 patients, made up of roughly 40 with Graves' ophthalmopathy and about 60 with stable Graves' hyperthyroidism. The 100 or so discovery patients were randomly divided into training and test sets at a 7:3 ratio. Once sampling was done, hyperthyroidism patients were given methimazole at a starting dose of 30 mg daily, whereas ophthalmopathy patients were given high-dose intravenous methylprednisolone.

Hyperthyroidism patients were newly diagnosed, had a disease duration of under 2 months, and were aged 18 to 65 years. Patients with uncontrolled infections, other autoimmune diseases, pregnancy or lactation were excluded. Clinical symptoms, serum thyroxine and TRAb, thyroid ultrasound, and orbital computed tomography formed the basis for the diagnoses. For progressor patients, blood was drawn at the first diagnosis of hyperthyroidism, before any ophthalmopathy symptoms had appeared. PBMCs were isolated from 10 ml of fresh peripheral blood by Ficoll-Paque density gradient centrifugation. Progressor patients were initially diagnosed with Graves' hyperthyroidism and developed ophthalmopathy during follow-up. Total RNA was extracted using Trizol reagent, and RNA quality was assessed on an Agilent 2100 Bioanalyzer. The TCR beta CDR3 regions were amplified from the RNA transcripts. A first-round RT-PCR of the TCR CDR3 used the HTBI primer set with the Qiagen OneStep RT-PCR kit. Libraries were constructed in a second round of multiplex PCR, after which size selection and purification were carried out. The libraries were sequenced on an Illumina HiSeq2000 using paired-end 100 bp reads. In the original analysis: SOAPnuke was used to process the raw data, with reads discarded if the reads contained adapters or uncalled bases, had a mean Phred below 15, or lacked an exact constant-primer or identifier match. High-quality paired reads were merged using COPE v1.2.5, and each unique nucleotide sequence was defined as a clonotype. MiTCR v1.1 was used to align clonotypes to the IMGT TRBV, TRBD and TRBJ reference segments. The analysis included only V-J combinations with a frequency above 0.0001, which together covered around 99% of the repertoires. The TCS score was defined as F50 (clonal expansion) divided by E x V (chaos), with BLOSUM62-based TCRdist calculated between CDR3 peptides within each V-J. Welch's t-statistics and random forest reduced just over 500 V-J features to fewer than 15, which were used in a naive Bayes classifier (R e1071). TCRdb's own reprocessing of the public reads used fastp at Q25 and MiXCR and kept productive beta chains. When rows share a CDR3 protein, they turn into one entry using the most common DNA and genes. The V and J calls were not made by the authors but by TCRdb's processing. For this sample the table gives under 300,000 distinct CDR3 sequences, of which approximately 26% were detected only once. The ten biggest clones cover around 30% of the sample.

Overall study results and their limits: A 13 V-J signature model separated ophthalmopathy from stable hyperthyroidism, with approximately 86% sensitivity and roughly 81% specificity in cross-validation and 80%/75% in testing. Sample size was not statistically predetermined, and investigators were not blinded to group allocation. In validation, the model predicted progression to ophthalmopathy with roughly 70% sensitivity and roughly 72% specificity, a median of roughly seven months before onset. Most expanded thyroid clonotypes (frequency above 0.001) were also found in blood, which suggests that blood repertoires may mirror thyroid immune responses.

The CDR3 holds 13 amino acids from the cysteine to the phenylalanine. The sequence is cut down to CDR3 DNA, 39 bases in frame from base 1. Trimming costs V 6 bases and J 9 bases, and their ends lie 15 bases apart. This clonotype was detected ten times or more. Its antigen remains unidentified. No qualities accompany the bases; no much larger clone lies one base away. The receptor chain draws on TRBV12-3 or TRBV12-4 and TRBJ1-5, with a weak D call of TRBD1 (5 bases match). The TCR comes from a man aged 35-49 years with Graves' hyperthyroidism that later progressed to Graves' ophthalmopathy. The sequencing input was blood. At the DNA level, the sequence is TGTGCCAGCAGACGGGACGGTGCATTGCCCCAGCATTTT. This codes for CASRRDGALPQHF.